Sequencing of this T cell receptor (beta chain) was carried out in a study of blood T cell repertoires in COVID-19 (dated by TCRdb to the early 2020s). About the full investigation: The collaborator samples originated in the United States, Italy and Spain and spanned the acute and convalescent phases of COVID-19. The dataset comprised deeply sampled blood TCRbeta repertoires from subjects exposed to, actively infected with, or recovered from COVID-19. A freely available public database, intended as a resource for researchers studying the immune response to SARS-CoV-2, is where the repertoires were released. Where HLA class I and class II types were available, the types were taken from metadata supplied by the sample provider, not from assay-based typing. The material from the prospective study consisted of cDNA or gDNA derived from T cells, B-cell-depleted T cells, or PBMCs. The samples were drawn from two sources: the first 160 participants of the ongoing ImmuneRACE study, and fewer than 1,500 subjects contributed by 6 global collaborators. A de-identified subject ID, COVID-19 status, age in years and sex were almost always included in the sample metadata.

Comments on this clone: The target of this receptor is not known. Base qualities are not at hand, and no much larger clone is one base apart.

TCRbeta CDR3 regions were amplified from genomic DNA by means of the immunoSEQ Assay, a bias-controlled multiplex PCR. Per the authors' processing: Within the assay, amplification of reference gene primers was used to estimate how many nucleated cells each sample contained. To quantify the absolute abundance of each unique TCRbeta CDR3 rearrangement, sequence reads were collapsed and filtered. For each sample, productive Simpson clonality was calculated as the square root of Simpson's diversity index over productive rearrangements. This is the immuneACCESS table as TCRdb keeps it, with only in-frame sequences that have V and J called. A part of the clones is gone; compared with another copy, unresolved V genes explain less than half, and the rest is unexplained. V and J calls and clone size are those listed in that table; D and trimming were worked out from the DNA. This sample gives 200,000 to 250,000 clones in total; approximately 83% of them show up just once. Jointly, the top ten make up approximately 2.5% of the sample.

Collaborating institutions collected whole blood in K2EDTA tubes following their own protocols. Collaborator samples were shipped for TCRbeta analysis as frozen whole blood, isolated PBMCs, or DNA extracted from either sample type. Results and caveats for the whole study, not just this receptor: Clinical and demographic metadata were provided uncurated, with the amount varying by source and participant.

V loses 11 bases at its end and J loses 3 bases; junction bases beyond the gene matches: 4. The CDR3 has 11 amino acids, counting the end cysteine and phenylalanine. Left in the record is the CDR3 DNA by itself, 33 bases read in frame from the first base. CDR1 and CDR2, looked up from the germline V gene, are ENHRY and SYGVKD. This receptor chain uses TRBV10-3 and TRBJ2-7; the junction holds 7 bases that match TRBD2. What was sequenced was peripheral blood. This TCR was sampled from a woman between 55 and 75 years old with acute or convalescent COVID-19. The encoded CDR3 is CACSGGYEQYF. The sequence in DNA is TGTGCCTGCTCGGGGGGCTACGAGCAGTACTTC.